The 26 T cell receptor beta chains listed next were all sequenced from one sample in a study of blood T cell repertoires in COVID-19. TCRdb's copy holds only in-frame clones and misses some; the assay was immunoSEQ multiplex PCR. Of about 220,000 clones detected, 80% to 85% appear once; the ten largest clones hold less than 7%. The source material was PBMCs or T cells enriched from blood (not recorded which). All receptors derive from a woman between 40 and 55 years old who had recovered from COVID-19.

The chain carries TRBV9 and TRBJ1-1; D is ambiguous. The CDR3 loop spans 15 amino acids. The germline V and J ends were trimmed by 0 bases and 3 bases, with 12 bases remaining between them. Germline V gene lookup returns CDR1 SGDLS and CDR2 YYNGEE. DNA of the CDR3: TGTGCCAGCAGCGTAGAATCACGTCCAGACACTGAAGCTTTCTTT. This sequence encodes CASSVESRPDTEAFF.

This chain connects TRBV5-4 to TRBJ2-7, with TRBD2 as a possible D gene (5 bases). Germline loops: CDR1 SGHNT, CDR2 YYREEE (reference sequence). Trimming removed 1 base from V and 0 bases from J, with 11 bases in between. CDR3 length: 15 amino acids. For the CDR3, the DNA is TGTGCCAGCAGCTTGAACAGAGGGAGCTCCTACGAGCAGTACGTC. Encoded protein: CASSLNRGSSYEQYV.

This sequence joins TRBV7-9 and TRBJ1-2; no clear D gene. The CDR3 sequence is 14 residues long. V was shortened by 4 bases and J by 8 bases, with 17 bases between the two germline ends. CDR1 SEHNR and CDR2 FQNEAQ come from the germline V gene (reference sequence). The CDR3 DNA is TGTGCCAGCAGCTCATCAGGAGTTACTAGCGGCTACACCTTC. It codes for CASSSSGVTSGYTF.

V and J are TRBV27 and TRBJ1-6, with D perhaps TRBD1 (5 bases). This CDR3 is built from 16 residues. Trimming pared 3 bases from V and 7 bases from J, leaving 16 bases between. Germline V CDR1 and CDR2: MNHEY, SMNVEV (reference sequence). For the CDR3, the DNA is TGTGCCAGCAGTTTGTTCTCGACAGCCCTAAATTCACCCCTCCACTTT. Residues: CASSLFSTALNSPLHF.

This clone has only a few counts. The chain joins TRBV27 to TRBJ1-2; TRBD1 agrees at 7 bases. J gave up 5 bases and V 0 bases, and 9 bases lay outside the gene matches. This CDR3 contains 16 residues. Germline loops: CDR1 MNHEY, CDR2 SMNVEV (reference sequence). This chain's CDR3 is CASSLSRSGGAYGYTF. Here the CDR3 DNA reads TGTGCCAGCAGTTTATCTCGGTCAGGGGGTGCGTATGGCTACACCTTC.

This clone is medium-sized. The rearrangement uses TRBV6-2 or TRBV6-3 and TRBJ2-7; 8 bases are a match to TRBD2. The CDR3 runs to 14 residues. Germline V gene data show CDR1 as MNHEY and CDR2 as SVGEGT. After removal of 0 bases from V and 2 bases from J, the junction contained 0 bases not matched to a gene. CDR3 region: CASSYSLAAYEQYV. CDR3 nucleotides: TGTGCCAGCAGTTACTCACTAGCGGCCTACGAGCAGTACGTC.

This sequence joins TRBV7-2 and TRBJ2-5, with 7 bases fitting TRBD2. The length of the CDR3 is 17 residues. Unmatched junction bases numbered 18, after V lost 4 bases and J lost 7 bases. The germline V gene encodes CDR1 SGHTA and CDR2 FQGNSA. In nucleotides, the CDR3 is TGTGCCAGCAGCTCCGGAAGGTGGGAGGGCGATATTGGGACCCAGTACTTC. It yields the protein CASSSGRWEGDIGTQYF.

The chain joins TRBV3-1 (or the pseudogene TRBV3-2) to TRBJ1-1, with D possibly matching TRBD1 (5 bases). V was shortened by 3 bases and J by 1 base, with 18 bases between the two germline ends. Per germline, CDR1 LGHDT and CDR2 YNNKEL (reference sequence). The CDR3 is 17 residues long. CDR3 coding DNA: TGTGCCAGCAGCCATGGGACCCGGGACTTCTCGAACACTGAAGCTTTCTTT. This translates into CASSHGTRDFSNTEAFF.

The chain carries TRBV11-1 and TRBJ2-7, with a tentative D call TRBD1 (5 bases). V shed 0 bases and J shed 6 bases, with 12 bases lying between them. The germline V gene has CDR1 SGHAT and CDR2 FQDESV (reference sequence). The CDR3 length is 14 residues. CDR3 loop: CASSLALETVEQYF. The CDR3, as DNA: TGTGCCAGCAGCTTAGCGCTGGAGACAGTCGAGCAGTACTTC. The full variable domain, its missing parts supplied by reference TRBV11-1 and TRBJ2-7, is EAEVAQSPRYKITEKSQAVAFWCDPISGHATLYWYRQILGQGPELLVQFQDESVVDDSQLPKDRFSAERLKGVDSTLKIQPAELGDSAMYLCASSLALETVEQYFGPGTRLTVT.

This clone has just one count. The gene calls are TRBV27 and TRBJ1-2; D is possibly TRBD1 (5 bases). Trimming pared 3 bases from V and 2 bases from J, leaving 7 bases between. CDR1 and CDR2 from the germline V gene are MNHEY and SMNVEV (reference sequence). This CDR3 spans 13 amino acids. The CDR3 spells CASSFRANYGYTF. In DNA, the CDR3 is TGTGCCAGCAGTTTCAGGGCCAACTATGGCTACACCTTC.

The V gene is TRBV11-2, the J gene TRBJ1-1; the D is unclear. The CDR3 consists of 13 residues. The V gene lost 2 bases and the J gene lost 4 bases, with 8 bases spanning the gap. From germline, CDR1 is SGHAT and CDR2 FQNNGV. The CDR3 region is CASSLYEVTEAFF. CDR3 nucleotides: TGTGCCAGCAGCTTATATGAGGTCACTGAAGCTTTCTTT.

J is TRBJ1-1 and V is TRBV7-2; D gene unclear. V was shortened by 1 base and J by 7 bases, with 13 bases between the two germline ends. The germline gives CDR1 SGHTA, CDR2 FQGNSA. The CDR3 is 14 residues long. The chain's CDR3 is CASSLDTQYDEAFF. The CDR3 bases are TGTGCCAGCAGCTTAGATACGCAGTACGATGAAGCTTTCTTT.

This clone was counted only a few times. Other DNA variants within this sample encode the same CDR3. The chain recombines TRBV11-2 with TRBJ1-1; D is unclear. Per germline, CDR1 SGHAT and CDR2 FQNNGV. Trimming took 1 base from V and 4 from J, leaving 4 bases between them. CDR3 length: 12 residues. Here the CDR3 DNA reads TGTGCCAGCAGCTTAGTTCGCACTGAAGCTTTCTTT. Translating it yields CASSLVRTEAFF.

This CDR3 is CASSLSDGVGGTEAFF. The CDR3 nucleotides are TGTGCCAGCAGTTTATCTGACGGGGTAGGGGGCACTGAAGCTTTCTTT. The chain is built from TRBV28 and TRBJ1-1, with D possibly TRBD1 on 6 matching bases. CDR3 length equals 16 residues. The germline V and J ends were trimmed by 1 base and 4 bases, with 16 bases remaining between them. Germline CDR1 and CDR2: MDHEN and SYDVKM.

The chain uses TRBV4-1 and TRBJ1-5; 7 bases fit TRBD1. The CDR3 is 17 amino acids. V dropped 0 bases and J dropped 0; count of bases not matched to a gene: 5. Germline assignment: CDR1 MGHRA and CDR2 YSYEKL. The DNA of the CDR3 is TGCGCCAGCAGCCAAGACCGAAGACAGGGTAGCAATCAGCCCCAGCATTTT. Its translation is CASSQDRRQGSNQPQHF.

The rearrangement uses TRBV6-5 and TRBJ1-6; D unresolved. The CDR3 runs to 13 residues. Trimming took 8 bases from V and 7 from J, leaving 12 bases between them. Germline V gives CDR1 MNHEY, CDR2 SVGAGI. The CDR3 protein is CASWGSGNSPLHF. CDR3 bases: TGTGCCAGCTGGGGTTCGGGAAATTCACCCCTCCACTTT.

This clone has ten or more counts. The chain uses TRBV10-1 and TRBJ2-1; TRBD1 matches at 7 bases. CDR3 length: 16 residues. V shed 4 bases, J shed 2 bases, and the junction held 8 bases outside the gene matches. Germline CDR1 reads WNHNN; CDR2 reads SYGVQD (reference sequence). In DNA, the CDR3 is TGCGCCAGCAGTGCTCGTGGGACAGCTACCTACAATGAGCAGTTCTTC. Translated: CASSARGTATYNEQFF.

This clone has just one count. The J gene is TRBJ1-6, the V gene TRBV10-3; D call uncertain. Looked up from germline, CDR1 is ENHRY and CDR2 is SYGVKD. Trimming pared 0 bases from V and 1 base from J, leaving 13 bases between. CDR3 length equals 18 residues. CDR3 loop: CAISESTGPGSYNSPLHF. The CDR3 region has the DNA TGTGCCATCAGTGAGTCGACTGGACCGGGGTCCTATAATTCACCCCTCCACTTT.

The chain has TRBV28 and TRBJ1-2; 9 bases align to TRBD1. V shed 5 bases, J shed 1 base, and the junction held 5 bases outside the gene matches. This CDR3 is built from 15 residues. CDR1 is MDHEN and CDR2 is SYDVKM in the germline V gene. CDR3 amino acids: CASSPTGGFNYGYTF. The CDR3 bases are TGTGCCAGCAGTCCCACAGGGGGCTTTAACTATGGCTACACCTTC.

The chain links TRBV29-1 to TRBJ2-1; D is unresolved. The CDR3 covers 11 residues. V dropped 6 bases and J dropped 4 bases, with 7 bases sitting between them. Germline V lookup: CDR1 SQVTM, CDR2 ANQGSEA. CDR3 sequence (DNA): TGCAGCGTCCCCGTGTACAATGAGCAGTTCTTC. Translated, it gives CSVPVYNEQFF.

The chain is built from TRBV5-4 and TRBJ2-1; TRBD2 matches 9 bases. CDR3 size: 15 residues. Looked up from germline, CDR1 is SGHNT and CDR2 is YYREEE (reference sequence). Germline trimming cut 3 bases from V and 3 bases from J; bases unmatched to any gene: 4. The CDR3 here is CASSSRLADYNEQFF. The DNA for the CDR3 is TGTGCCAGCAGCTCCAGACTAGCGGACTACAATGAGCAGTTCTTC.

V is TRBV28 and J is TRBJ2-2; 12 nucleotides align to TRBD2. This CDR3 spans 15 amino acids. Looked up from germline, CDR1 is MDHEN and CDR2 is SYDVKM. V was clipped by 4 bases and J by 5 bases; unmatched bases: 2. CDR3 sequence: CASSSLAGGTGELFF. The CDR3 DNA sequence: TGTGCCAGCAGTTCCCTAGCGGGAGGGACCGGGGAGCTGTTTTTT.

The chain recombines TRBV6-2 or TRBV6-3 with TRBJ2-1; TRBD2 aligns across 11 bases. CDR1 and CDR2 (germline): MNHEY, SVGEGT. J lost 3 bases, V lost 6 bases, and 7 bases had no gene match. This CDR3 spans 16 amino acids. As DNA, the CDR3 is TGTGCCAGCAGCCCGAGACTAGCGGGGTTCTACAATGAGCAGTTCTTC. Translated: CASSPRLAGFYNEQFF.

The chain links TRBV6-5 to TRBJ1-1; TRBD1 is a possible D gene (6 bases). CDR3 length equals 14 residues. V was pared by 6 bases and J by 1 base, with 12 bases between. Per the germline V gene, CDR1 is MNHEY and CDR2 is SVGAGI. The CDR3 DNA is TGTGCCAGCAGATCACAGGGTAAGAACACTGAAGCTTTCTTT. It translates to CASRSQGKNTEAFF.

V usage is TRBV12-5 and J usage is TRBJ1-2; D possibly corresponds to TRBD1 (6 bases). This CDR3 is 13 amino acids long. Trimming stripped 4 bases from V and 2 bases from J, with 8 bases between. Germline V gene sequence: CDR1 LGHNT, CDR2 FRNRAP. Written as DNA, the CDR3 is TGTGCTAGTGGTTGGGGGACAAACTATGGCTACACCTTC. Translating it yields CASGWGTNYGYTF.

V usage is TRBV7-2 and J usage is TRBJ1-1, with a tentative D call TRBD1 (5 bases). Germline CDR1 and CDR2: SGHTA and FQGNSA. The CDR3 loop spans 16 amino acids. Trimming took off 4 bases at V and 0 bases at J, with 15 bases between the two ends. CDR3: CASSYPGGRMNTEAFF. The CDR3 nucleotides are TGTGCCAGCAGCTACCCCGGGGGGAGAATGAACACTGAAGCTTTCTTT.